This T cell receptor (beta chain) came from a study of PD-1 blockade in classical Hodgkin lymphoma. Every single patient, without exception, relapsed after autologous stem cell transplantation, and brentuximab vedotin exposure varied. The data were produced by immunoSEQ multiplex PCR, yet TCRdb's version contains in-frame clones alone and is incomplete. The table records approximately 46,000 clones, 65% to 85% of them present only once. Germline V gene lookup returns CDR1 MGHRA and CDR2 YSYEKL. The CDR3 loop spans 14 amino acids. V shed 4 bases, J shed 7 bases, and the junction held 8 bases outside the gene matches.

V usage is TRBV4-1 and J usage is TRBJ1-2, with TRBD1 matching over 8 bases. Sequenced material: peripheral blood mononuclear cells (PBMCs), taken at baseline. The sequence came from a human donor with classical Hodgkin lymphoma. CDR3 in amino acids: CASSPTGEFGGYTF. CDR3 sequence (DNA): TGCGCCAGCAGCCCGACAGGGGAATTTGGTGGCTACACCTTC.